Below, 13 T cell receptor beta chains from the same sample are listed, as sequenced in a study of a mutant IDH1 vaccine in newly diagnosed glioma. Specified time point: week 23, last vaccination. The investigators gave 300 ug of mutant IDH1 20-mer peptide in each vaccine dose, together with topical imiquimod. TCRdb's copy holds only in-frame clones and misses some; the assay was immunoSEQ multiplex PCR. The repertoire includes some 42,000 clones, about 75% of them detected once, and roughly 4.8% sits in the top ten. The antigens for these receptors are not known. The specimen comprised PBMCs, sampled from a glioma patient whose treatment included an IDH1 peptide vaccine. These receptors were obtained from a man in his fifties with glioma.

This chain uses TRBV20-1 with TRBJ1-1; no clear D. The CDR3 extends over 11 amino acids. V shed 6 bases and J shed 6 bases, with 11 bases lying between them. Germline values: CDR1 DFQATT, CDR2 SNEGSKA (reference sequence). DNA of the CDR3: TGCAGTGCCACGGGGAAGTCTGAAGCTTTCTTT. This gives the protein CSATGKSEAFF.

About this clone: Within the sample, other DNA sequences also encode this same CDR3. This rearrangement joins TRBV20-1 to TRBJ2-7, with D uncertain. The germline V gene encodes CDR1 DFQATT and CDR2 SNEGSKA (reference sequence). This CDR3 is built from 11 residues. Trimming took off 0 bases at V and 3 bases at J, with 3 bases between the two ends. CDR3 amino acids: CSARDSYEQYF. CDR3 in DNA: TGCAGTGCTAGAGATAGCTACGAGCAGTACTTC.

The chain carries TRBV12-5 and TRBJ1-5; D is unresolved. The V gene lost 7 bases and the J gene lost 2 bases, with 9 bases spanning the gap. This CDR3 is built from 13 residues. Germline loops: CDR1 LGHNT, CDR2 FRNRAP. The CDR3 DNA reads TGTGCTAGTGCCGGGGAGGGCAATCAGCCCCAGCATTTT. This codes for CASAGEGNQPQHF.

The J gene is TRBJ2-3, the V gene TRBV7-2, with 8 bases aligning to TRBD1. The CDR3 length is 15 residues. V lost 3 bases, J lost 4 bases, and 6 bases stayed unmatched. Looked up from germline, CDR1 is SGHTA and CDR2 is FQGNSA. The CDR3 region has the DNA TGTGCCAGCAGCTTGCAGGGGGCACTCGCAGATACGCAGTATTTT. Encoded protein: CASSLQGALADTQYF.

The chain employs TRBV7-2 and TRBJ1-5; 8 positions agree with TRBD1. The germline CDR1 and CDR2 sequences are SGHTA and FQGNSA. This CDR3 has 15 amino acids. V gave up 3 bases and J gave up 0 bases; unmatched junction bases: 1. This CDR3 reads CASSLDRDSNQPQHF. In nucleotides, the CDR3 is TGTGCCAGCAGCTTGGACAGGGATAGCAATCAGCCCCAGCATTTT.

The chain links TRBV30 to TRBJ2-4; 10 positions agree with TRBD2. Per germline, CDR1 GTSNPN and CDR2 SVGIG (reference sequence). The CDR3 runs 14 residues. J was trimmed by 7 bases and V by 3 bases; bases with no gene match: 6. CDR3 sequence (DNA): TGTGCCTGGAGAGTAGCGGGGGGAAGGAACATTCAGTACTTC. This sequence encodes CAWRVAGGRNIQYF.

This chain uses TRBV11-2 with TRBJ2-7, with TRBD1 identical over 10 bases. The CDR3 is 15 residues long. From germline, CDR1 is SGHAT and CDR2 FQNNGV. Trimming cost V 4 bases and J 5 bases; bases outside gene matches: 8. In DNA, the CDR3 is TGTGCCAGCAGCTACACCCGGACAGGGGGAAACGAGCAGTACTTC. It is translated as CASSYTRTGGNEQYF. The full variable domain, with the rest looked up from reference TRBV11-2 and TRBJ2-7, is EAGVAQSPRYKIIEKRQSVAFWCNPISGHATLYWYQQILGQGPKLLIQFQNNGVVDDSQLPKDRFSAERLKGVDSTLKIQPAKLEDSAVYLCASSYTRTGGNEQYFGPGTRLTVT.

The V and J genes are TRBV7-2 and TRBJ1-4, with 12 bases that match TRBD1. V shed 4 bases and J 7 bases; nucleotides not matched to a gene: 7. The CDR3 contains 16 residues. Germline CDR1 reads SGHTA; CDR2 reads FQGNSA. CDR3 coding DNA: TGTGCCAGCAGCTCGGGACAGGGGGCCGGGGGTGAAAAACTGTTTTTT. The encoded protein is CASSSGQGAGGEKLFF.

The rearrangement joins TRBV7-2 to TRBJ1-5; possible D gene TRBD1, 6 bases. The CDR3 consists of 14 residues. Trimming removed 3 bases at V and 5 bases at J, with 11 bases between. Germline-derived CDR1 and CDR2 are SGHTA and FQGNSA. The CDR3 loop reads CASSFRRGDQPQHF. As DNA, the CDR3 is TGTGCCAGCAGCTTTCGCAGGGGAGATCAGCCCCAGCATTTT.

The rearrangement links TRBV30 to TRBJ2-1; TRBD1 matches at 7 bases. The V gene's germline CDR1 is GTSNPN and CDR2 SVGIG (reference sequence). This CDR3 contains 11 residues. After removal of 5 bases from V and 9 bases from J, the junction contained 4 bases not matched to a gene. The CDR3 spells CAWDRDGEQFF. CDR3 DNA: TGTGCCTGGGACAGGGACGGTGAGCAGTTCTTC.

The chain couples TRBV5-1 to TRBJ2-5; TRBD1 aligns across 11 bases. Trimming removed 4 bases from V and 5 bases from J; junction bases left unmatched: 7. From germline, CDR1 is SGHRS and CDR2 YFSETQ. There are 15 residues in the CDR3. CDR3 sequence reads: CASSAGQGAGETQYF. The DNA for the CDR3 is TGCGCCAGCAGCGCAGGACAGGGGGCAGGCGAGACCCAGTACTTC.

The CDR3: CASSLEGHQPQHF. CDR3 DNA sequence: TGTGCCAGCAGCTTGGAGGGGCATCAGCCCCAGCATTTT. The chain links TRBV5-5 to TRBJ1-5; TRBD1 might be the D (5 bases). The CDR3 is made up of 13 amino acids. From germline, CDR1 is SGHKS and CDR2 YYEKEE (reference sequence). V was clipped by 0 bases and J by 5 bases, with 6 bases between them.

The chain recombines TRBV13 with TRBJ1-1; perhaps TRBD1 as D (5 bases). V was cut by 6 bases and J by 5 bases, with 16 bases left in between. CDR3 length: 14 residues. CDR1 PRHDT and CDR2 FYEKMQ come from the germline V gene (reference sequence). The CDR3 sequence is CASRRGQGGTEAFF. Here the CDR3 DNA reads TGTGCCAGCAGAAGAGGTCAGGGTGGGACTGAAGCTTTCTTT.